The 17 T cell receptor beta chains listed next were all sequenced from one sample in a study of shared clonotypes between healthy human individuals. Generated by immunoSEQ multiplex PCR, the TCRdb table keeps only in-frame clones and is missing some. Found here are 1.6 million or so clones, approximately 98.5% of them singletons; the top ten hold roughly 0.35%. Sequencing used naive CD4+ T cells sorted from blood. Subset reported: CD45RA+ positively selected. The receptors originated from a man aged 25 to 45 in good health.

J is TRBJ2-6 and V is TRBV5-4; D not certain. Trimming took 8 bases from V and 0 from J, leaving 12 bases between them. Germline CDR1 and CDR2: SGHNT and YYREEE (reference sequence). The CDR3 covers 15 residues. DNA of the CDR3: TGTGCCAGTGCCGCCCAGGTCTCTGGGGCCAACGTCCTGACTTTC. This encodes CASAAQVSGANVLTF.

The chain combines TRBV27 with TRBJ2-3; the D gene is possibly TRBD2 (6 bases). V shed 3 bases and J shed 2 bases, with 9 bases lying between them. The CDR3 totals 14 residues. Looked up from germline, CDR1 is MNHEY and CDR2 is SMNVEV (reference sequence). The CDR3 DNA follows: TGTGCCAGCAGTTTTGGAGGGAACACAGATACGCAGTATTTT. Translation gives CASSFGGNTDTQYF.

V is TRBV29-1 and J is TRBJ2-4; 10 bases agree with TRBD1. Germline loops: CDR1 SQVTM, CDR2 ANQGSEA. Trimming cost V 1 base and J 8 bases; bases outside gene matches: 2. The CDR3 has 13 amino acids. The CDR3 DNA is TGCAGCGTTGAAGGGGACAGGGGTGACATTCAGTACTTC. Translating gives CSVEGDRGDIQYF.

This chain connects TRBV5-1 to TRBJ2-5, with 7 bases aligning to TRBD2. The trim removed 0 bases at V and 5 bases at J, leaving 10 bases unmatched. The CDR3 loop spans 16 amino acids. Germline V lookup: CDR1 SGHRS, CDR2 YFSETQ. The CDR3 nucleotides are TGCGCCAGCAGCTTGGGACTAGCAAGGGGAGAGGAGACCCAGTACTTC. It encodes CASSLGLARGEETQYF.

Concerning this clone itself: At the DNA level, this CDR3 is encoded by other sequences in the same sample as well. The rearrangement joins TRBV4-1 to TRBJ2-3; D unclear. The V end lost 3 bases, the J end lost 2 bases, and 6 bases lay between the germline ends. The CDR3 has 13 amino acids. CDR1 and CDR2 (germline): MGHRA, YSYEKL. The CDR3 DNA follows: TGCGCCAGCAGCCAGGTATACACAGATACGCAGTATTTT. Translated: CASSQVYTDTQYF.

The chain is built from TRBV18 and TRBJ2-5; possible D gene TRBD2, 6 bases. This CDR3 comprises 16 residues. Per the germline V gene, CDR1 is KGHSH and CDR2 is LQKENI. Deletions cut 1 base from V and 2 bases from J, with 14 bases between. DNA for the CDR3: TGTGCCAGCTCACCACTCGGTCGGGGGTCACAAGAGACCCAGTACTTC. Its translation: CASSPLGRGSQETQYF.

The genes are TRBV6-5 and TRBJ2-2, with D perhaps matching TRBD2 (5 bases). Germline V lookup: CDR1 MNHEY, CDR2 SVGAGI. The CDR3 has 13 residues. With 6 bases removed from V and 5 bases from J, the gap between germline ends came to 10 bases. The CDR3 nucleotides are TGTGCCAGCAGAGAACGGGGAACCGGGGAGCTGTTTTTT. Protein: CASRERGTGELFF.

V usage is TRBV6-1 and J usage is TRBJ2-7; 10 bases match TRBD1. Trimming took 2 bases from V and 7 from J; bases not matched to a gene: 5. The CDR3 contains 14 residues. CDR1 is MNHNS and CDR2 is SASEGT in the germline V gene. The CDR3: CASSELGQGIEQYF. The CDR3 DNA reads TGTGCCAGCAGTGAATTGGGACAGGGGATTGAGCAGTACTTC.

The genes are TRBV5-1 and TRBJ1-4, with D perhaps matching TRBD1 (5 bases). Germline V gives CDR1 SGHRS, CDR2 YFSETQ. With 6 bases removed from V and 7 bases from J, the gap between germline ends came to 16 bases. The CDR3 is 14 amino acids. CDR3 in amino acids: CASNTRSRGEKLFF. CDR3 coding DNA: TGCGCCAGCAACACGAGATCGAGGGGTGAAAAACTGTTTTTT.

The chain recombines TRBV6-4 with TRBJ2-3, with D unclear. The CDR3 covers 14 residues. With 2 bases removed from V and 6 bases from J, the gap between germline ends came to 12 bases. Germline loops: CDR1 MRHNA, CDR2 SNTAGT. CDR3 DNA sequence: TGTGCCAGCAGTGACGAACTGTTAGGCGATACGCAGTATTTT. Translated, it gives CASSDELLGDTQYF.

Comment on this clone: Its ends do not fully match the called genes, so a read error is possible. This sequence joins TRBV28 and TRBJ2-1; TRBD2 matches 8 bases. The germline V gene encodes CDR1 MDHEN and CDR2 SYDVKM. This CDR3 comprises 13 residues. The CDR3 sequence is CAGSGSSYNEQFF. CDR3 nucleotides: TGTGCCGGCAGCGGGAGCTCCTACAATGAGCAGTTCTTC. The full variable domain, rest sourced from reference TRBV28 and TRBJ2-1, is DVKVTQSSRYLVKRTGEKVFLECVQDMDHENMFWYRQDPGLGLRLIYFSYDVKMKEKGDIPEGYSVSREKKERFSLILESASTNQTSMYLCAGSGSSYNEQFFGPGTRLTVL.

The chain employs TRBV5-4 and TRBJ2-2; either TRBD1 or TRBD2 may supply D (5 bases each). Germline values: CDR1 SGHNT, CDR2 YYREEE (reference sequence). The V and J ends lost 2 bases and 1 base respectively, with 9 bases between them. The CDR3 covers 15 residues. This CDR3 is CASSFGGVNTGELFF. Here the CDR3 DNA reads TGTGCCAGCAGCTTTGGGGGAGTGAACACCGGGGAGCTGTTTTTT.

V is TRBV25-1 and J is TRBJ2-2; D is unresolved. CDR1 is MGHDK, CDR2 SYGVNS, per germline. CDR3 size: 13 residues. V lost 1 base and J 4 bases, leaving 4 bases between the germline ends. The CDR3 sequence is CASSEFSTGELFF. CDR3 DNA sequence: TGTGCCAGCAGTGAATTTTCCACCGGGGAGCTGTTTTTT.

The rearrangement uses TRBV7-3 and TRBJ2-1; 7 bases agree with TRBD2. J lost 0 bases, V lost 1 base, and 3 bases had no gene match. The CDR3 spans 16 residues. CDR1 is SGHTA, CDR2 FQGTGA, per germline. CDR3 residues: CASSLREGPSYNEQFF. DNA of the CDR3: TGTGCCAGCAGCTTAAGGGAGGGTCCCTCCTACAATGAGCAGTTCTTC.

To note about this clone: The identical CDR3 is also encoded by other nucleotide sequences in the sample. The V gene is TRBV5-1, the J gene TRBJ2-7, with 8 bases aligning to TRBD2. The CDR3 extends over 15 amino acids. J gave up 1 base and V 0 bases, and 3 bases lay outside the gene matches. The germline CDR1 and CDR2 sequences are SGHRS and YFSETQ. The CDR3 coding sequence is TGCGCCAGCAGCTTGGTTTCGGGAGGGTCCTACGAGCAGTACTTC. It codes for CASSLVSGGSYEQYF.

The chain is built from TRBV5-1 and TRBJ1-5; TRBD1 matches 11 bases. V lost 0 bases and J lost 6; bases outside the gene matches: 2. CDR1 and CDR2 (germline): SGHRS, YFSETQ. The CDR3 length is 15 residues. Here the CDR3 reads CASSLDGQGAQPQHF. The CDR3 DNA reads TGCGCCAGCAGCTTGGACGGACAGGGGGCTCAGCCCCAGCATTTT.

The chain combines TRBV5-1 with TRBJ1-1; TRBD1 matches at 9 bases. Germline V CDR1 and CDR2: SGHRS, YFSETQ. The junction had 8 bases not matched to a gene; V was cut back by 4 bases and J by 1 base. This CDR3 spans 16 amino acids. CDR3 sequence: CASSAYRGRGNTEAFF. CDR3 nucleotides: TGCGCCAGCAGCGCATACAGGGGGCGCGGGAACACTGAAGCTTTCTTT.